These 7 T cell receptor beta chains were all obtained from the same sample, sequenced in a study of identical twins. A single record per CDR3 protein comes from TCRdb applying MiXCR to the 5' RACE reads. The table has 450,000 to 600,000 distinct CDR3 sequences, about a fifth seen once. Separately, the same data were catalogued under a study of yellow fever vaccine responses in identical twins.

Sequenced: CD4+ T cells sorted from blood. The receptors come from a woman between 18 and 29 years old in good health.

The V and J genes are TRBV29-1 and TRBJ2-1; D uncertain. Trimming pared 1 base from V and 6 bases from J, leaving 16 bases between. CDR1 and CDR2 from the germline V gene are SQVTM and ANQGSEA. The CDR3 runs 15 residues. The CDR3, as DNA: TGCAGCGTTGAAGGTTGGCCCGAAGGTATCAATGAGCAGTTCTTC. As protein: CSVEGWPEGINEQFF.

The chain joins TRBV24-1 to TRBJ2-2; a weak D match, TRBD1 (6 bases). CDR1 and CDR2 from the germline V gene are KGHDR and SFDVKD. V lost 7 bases to trimming and J lost 6 bases, with 11 bases between them. The CDR3 has 13 amino acids. CDR3 region: CATRSRGSGELFF. For the CDR3, the DNA is TGTGCCACCAGATCCAGGGGTTCCGGGGAGCTGTTTTTT.

This clonotype occurred many times. V is TRBV12-3 or TRBV12-4 and J is TRBJ1-2; unclear D gene. This CDR3 contains 11 residues. The V end lost 2 bases, the J end lost 7 bases, and 5 bases lay between the germline ends. CDR3 nucleotides: TGTGCCAGCAGTTTATGGGGTGGCTACACCTTC. Encoded protein: CASSLWGGYTF.

Only one count was recorded for this clonotype. The chain uses TRBV5-1 and TRBJ2-3; tentatively, D is TRBD1 (6 bases). Germline CDR1 reads SGHRS; CDR2 reads YFSETQ. The V end lost 6 bases, the J end lost 9 bases, and 23 bases lay between the germline ends. The CDR3 covers 15 residues. CDR3 nucleotides: TGCGCCAGCACCGCCGACAGGAATATGGTCGGCACGCAGTATTTT. It codes for CASTADRNMVGTQYF.

The chain is built from TRBV6-1 and TRBJ1-5, with D unclear. CDR3 length equals 15 residues. Germline loops: CDR1 MNHNS, CDR2 SASEGT. V was shortened by 6 bases and J by 3 bases, with 15 bases between the two germline ends. The DNA of the CDR3 is TGTGCCAGCAGGCGCCTCGGGGAATCCAATCAGCCCCAGCATTTT. Protein sequence: CASRRLGESNQPQHF.

CDR3 sequence: CSAEGAKAHNEQFF. The CDR3 DNA sequence: TGCAGTGCTGAGGGGGCGAAAGCTCACAATGAGCAGTTCTTC. This chain uses TRBV20-1 with TRBJ2-1; 7 bases are shared with TRBD1. The trim removed 5 bases at V and 5 bases at J, leaving 9 bases unmatched. This CDR3 spans 14 amino acids. Germline CDR1 and CDR2: DFQATT and SNEGSKA (reference sequence).

With respect to this clonotype: One end of the junction does not line up with germline, which may come from a read error. The gene calls are TRBV12-3 or TRBV12-4 and TRBJ1-1; D unresolved. The CDR3 consists of 13 residues. CDR3 DNA sequence: TGTGCCAGCAGTTTAGATCGGGATACTGAAGCTCTCTTT. It yields the protein CASSLDRDTEALF.